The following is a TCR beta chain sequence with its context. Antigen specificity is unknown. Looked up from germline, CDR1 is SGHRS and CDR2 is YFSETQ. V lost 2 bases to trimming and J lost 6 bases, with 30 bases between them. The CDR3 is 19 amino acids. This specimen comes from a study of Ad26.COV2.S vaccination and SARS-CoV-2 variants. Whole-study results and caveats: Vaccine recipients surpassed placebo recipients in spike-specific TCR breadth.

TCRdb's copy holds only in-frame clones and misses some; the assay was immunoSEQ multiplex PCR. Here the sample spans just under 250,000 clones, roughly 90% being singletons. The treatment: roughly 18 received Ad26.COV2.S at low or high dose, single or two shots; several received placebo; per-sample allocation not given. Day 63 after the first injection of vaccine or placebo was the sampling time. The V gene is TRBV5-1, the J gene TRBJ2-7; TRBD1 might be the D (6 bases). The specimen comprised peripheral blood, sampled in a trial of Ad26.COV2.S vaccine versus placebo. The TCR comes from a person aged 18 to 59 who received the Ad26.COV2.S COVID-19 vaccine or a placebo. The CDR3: CASSFPSGTFLPSLLEQYF. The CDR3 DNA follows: TGCGCCAGCAGCTTCCCTTCCGGGACATTCCTACCCTCTCTACTCGAGCAGTACTTC.